The following is a T cell receptor (beta chain) sequence with its context. The CDR3 has 19 amino acids. CDR1 MNHEY and CDR2 SMNVEV come from the germline V gene (reference sequence). V lost 2 bases to trimming and J lost 3 bases, with 23 bases between them. In the PCR, 60 Vbeta and 13 Jbeta primers were used. Profiled with immunoSEQ multiplex PCR; TCRdb holds only in-frame clones, not every one. Among approximately 210,000 clones listed, around 85% were seen once. This sample was included in a study of cytomegalovirus exposure and HLA in healthy donors. The sequence came from a man younger than 35 in good health and CMV-seronegative. The sequenced material came from PBMCs. This chain joins TRBV27 and TRBJ1-5; weak D call: TRBD1 (5 bases). The CDR3 sequence is CASSLVVPGEDGYNQPQHF. In DNA form, the CDR3 reads TGTGCCAGCAGTTTAGTTGTTCCGGGGGAGGATGGCTACAATCAGCCCCAGCATTTT.